This T cell receptor beta chain came from a study of cytomegalovirus exposure and HLA in healthy donors. Study-wide findings and caveats: TRBV6-2, TRBV6-3 and some other V segments were excluded as indistinguishable. It was shown in a later analysis that HLA-associated TCR beta chains were more clonally expanded than other, equally common chains.

Looked up from germline, CDR1 is SQVTM and CDR2 is ANQGSEA. The V end lost 5 bases, the J end lost 3 bases, and 23 bases lay between the germline ends. CDR3 length: 16 residues. Note on this clone: Its matching antigen is unknown.

The PCR was carried out with 60 Vbeta primers and 13 Jbeta primers. The method was immunoSEQ multiplex PCR; TCRdb's version includes in-frame clones alone and lacks a portion of them. The profile shows approximately 110,000 clones, approximately 80% of them singletons. The source material was PBMCs. The clonotype was recovered from a man aged 25-45 years in good health and CMV-seronegative. The chain links TRBV29-1 to TRBJ2-7; possibly TRBD1 for D (6 bases). CDR3 in amino acids: CSVQIRQAPIFYEQYF. The CDR3 region has the DNA TGCAGCGTTCAAATTAGACAGGCCCCTATTTTCTACGAGCAGTACTTC.